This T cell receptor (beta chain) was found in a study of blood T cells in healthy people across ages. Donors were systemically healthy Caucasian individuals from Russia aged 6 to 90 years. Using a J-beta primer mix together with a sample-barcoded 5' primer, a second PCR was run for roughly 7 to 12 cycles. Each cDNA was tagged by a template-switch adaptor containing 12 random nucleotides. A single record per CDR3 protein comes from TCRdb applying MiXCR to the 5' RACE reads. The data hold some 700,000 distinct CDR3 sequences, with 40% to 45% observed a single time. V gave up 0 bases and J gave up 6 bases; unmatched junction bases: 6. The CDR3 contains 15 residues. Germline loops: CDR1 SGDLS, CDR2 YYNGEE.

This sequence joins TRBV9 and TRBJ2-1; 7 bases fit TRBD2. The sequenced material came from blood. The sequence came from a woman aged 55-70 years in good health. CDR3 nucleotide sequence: TGTGCCAGCAGCGTAGTAAGCGGGGCCTTCAATGAGCAGTTCTTC. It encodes CASSVVSGAFNEQFF.